This is a list of T cell receptor beta chains from one sample in a study of cytomegalovirus exposure and HLA in healthy donors. The protocol was immunoSEQ multiplex PCR, while the TCRdb copy is restricted to in-frame clones and leaves out a portion. The sample shows approximately 120,000 clones, 81% of them seen only once. Sequenced sample: PBMCs. The receptor source for this set is a man younger than 30 in good health and CMV-seropositive. Each CDR3 is given with its conserved first and last residue. D genes are given only for firm matches. Size is stated for part of the rows, as once, few or many counts, or as a class when the clone is expanded.

cdr3_aa cdr3_nt j_call v_call clone_size d_call
CASSGGSSYNSPLHF TGTGCCAGCAGCGGAGGAAGCTCCTATAATTCACCCCTCCACTTT TRBJ1-6 TRBV5-6 - -
CASSSATSGGQETQYF TGTGCCAGCAGCTCGGCGACCTCCGGGGGCCAAGAGACCCAGTACTTC TRBJ2-5 TRBV5-6 - -
CASSWQSGNTIYF TGTGCCAGCAGCTGGCAGTCTGGAAACACCATATATTTT TRBJ1-3 TRBV5-6 - -
CASSLEVTSNTEAFF TGCGCCAGCAGCTTGGAAGTCACATCGAACACTGAAGCTTTCTTT TRBJ1-1 TRBV5-1 - -
CASSQESGLADNEQFF TGCGCCAGCAGCCAAGAATCCGGACTAGCAGACAATGAGCAGTTCTTC TRBJ2-1 TRBV4-1 - TRBD2
CASSLQGGSDEQFF TGCGCCAGCAGTCTACAGGGTGGTAGCGATGAGCAGTTCTTC TRBJ2-1 TRBV10-1 - -
CATSNGDSSSGANVLTF TGTGCCACCAGCAATGGGGACAGCAGCTCTGGGGCCAACGTCCTGACTTTC TRBJ2-6 TRBV15 few TRBD1
CASSYSVGLAGSGQFF TGTGCCAGCAGTTACTCGGTGGGACTAGCGGGTTCCGGGCAGTTCTTC TRBJ2-1 TRBV6-5 - TRBD2
CASSFGRQYEQYF TGTGCCAGCAGCTTTGGGCGACAATACGAGCAGTACTTC TRBJ2-7 TRBV11-1 - -
CASSPVVPTRSNQPQHF TGTGCCAGCTCACCGGTTGTCCCCACGCGGAGCAATCAGCCCCAGCATTTT TRBJ1-5 TRBV18 - -
CASSFRQGEVWSGELFF TGTGCCAGCAGCTTCCGACAGGGGGAGGTGTGGTCCGGGGAGCTGTTTTTT TRBJ2-2 TRBV7-8 - TRBD1
CASSSYGSTDTQYF TGTGCCAGCAGCTCCTACGGGAGCACAGATACGCAGTATTTT TRBJ2-3 TRBV7-2 - -
CASSLDVGTEAFF TGTGCCAGCAGCTTAGATGTCGGCACTGAAGCTTTCTTT TRBJ1-1 TRBV11-1 - -
CASRWTSGGGDTQYF TGTGCCAGCAGGTGGACTAGCGGGGGGGGAGATACGCAGTATTTT TRBJ2-3 TRBV27 - TRBD2
CASRSGQGFYSNQPQHF TGTGCCAGTAGGTCGGGACAGGGATTTTATAGCAATCAGCCCCAGCATTTT TRBJ1-5 TRBV19 - TRBD1
CASSTSTSGRNTGELFF TGTGCCAGCAGCACCTCAACTAGCGGGCGCAACACCGGGGAGCTGTTTTTT TRBJ2-2 TRBV9 - TRBD2
CASSAILAGTGELFF TGTGCCAGCAGCGCTATACTAGCGGGGACCGGGGAGCTGTTTTTT TRBJ2-2 TRBV7-8 few TRBD2
CASSGTTGTITYEQYF TGTGCCAGCAGTGGGACCACAGGGACGATAACCTACGAGCAGTACTTC TRBJ2-7 TRBV2 - -
CASSVLGQGAIRYGYTF TGTGCCAGCAGCGTATTGGGACAGGGGGCTATTCGGTATGGCTACACCTTC TRBJ1-2 TRBV9 - TRBD1
CASSQGEAVFGQYF TGTGCCAGCAGCCAAGGGGAGGCTGTGTTTGGGCAGTATTTT TRBJ2-3 TRBV4-2 - -
CASSQGGGEQYF TGTGCCAGCAGCCAGGGGGGCGGCGAGCAGTACTTC TRBJ2-7 TRBV27 - -
CATGTGGWNEQFF TGCGCCACCGGGACAGGGGGTTGGAATGAGCAGTTCTTC TRBJ2-1 TRBV10-1 - TRBD1
CASSFGSSYGQYF TGTGCCAGCAGCTTCGGGAGCTCCTACGGGCAGTACTTC TRBJ2-7 TRBV7-9 - -
CASSEGTGQWGETQYF TGTGCCAGCAGTGAAGGGACAGGGCAATGGGGGGAGACCCAGTACTTC TRBJ2-5 TRBV27 - TRBD1